These T cell receptor beta chains were read from a single sample in a study of cytomegalovirus exposure and HLA in healthy donors. The assay was immunoSEQ multiplex PCR, and TCRdb's table has in-frame clones only and misses some. This table has under 150,000 clones, about 83% appearing once. Sequenced: PBMCs. The receptors originated from a man between 25 and 39 years old in good health and CMV-seronegative. The CDR3 runs from the conserved cysteine through the conserved F or W. The order of the fields is V gene, D gene, clone size, J gene, CDR3 protein, CDR3 DNA. The D gene is left open where the match is weak. Rows give clone size only sometimes, using once, few, many, or a class for an expanded clone.

TRBV9,.,.,TRBJ2-3,CASSEAGGPDTQYF,TGTGCCAGCAGCGAGGCAGGGGGGCCTGATACGCAGTATTTT
TRBV19,TRBD1,.,TRBJ1-1,CATQGANTEAFF,TGTGCCACACAGGGGGCTAACACTGAAGCTTTCTTT
TRBV7-9,.,.,TRBJ2-3,CASSLGGPPTDTQYF,TGTGCCAGCAGCCTAGGGGGGCCTCCCACAGATACGCAGTATTTT
TRBV5-8,.,.,TRBJ2-1,CASTASIDRIYNEQFF,TGTGCCAGCACCGCTTCTATAGACAGGATTTACAATGAGCAGTTCTTC
TRBV10-3,TRBD1,.,TRBJ1-6,CAISERTGNNSPLHF,TGTGCCATCAGTGAACGGACAGGGAATAATTCACCCCTCCACTTT
TRBV6-5,.,.,TRBJ2-3,CASSYRRSSTDTQYF,TGTGCCAGCAGTTACAGGCGGTCAAGCACAGATACGCAGTATTTT
TRBV28,.,.,TRBJ1-5,CASSLFPQENQPQHF,TGTGCCAGCAGTTTATTTCCACAGGAAAATCAGCCCCAGCATTTT
TRBV30,TRBD2,once,TRBJ2-1,CAWSGGLAGGEQFF,TGTGCCTGGAGCGGGGGACTAGCGGGGGGGGAGCAGTTCTTC
TRBV11-1,.,few,TRBJ2-3,CASSQVAGGTDTQYF,TGTGCCAGCAGCCAAGTGGCAGGTGGCACAGATACGCAGTATTTT
TRBV7-2,.,.,TRBJ2-3,CASSPRQVISTDTQYF,TGTGCCAGCAGCCCACGACAGGTTATCAGCACAGATACGCAGTATTTT
TRBV9,.,.,TRBJ1-1,CASSVGQGPEAFF,TGTGCCAGCAGCGTAGGGCAGGGCCCCGAAGCTTTCTTT
TRBV7-3,TRBD1,.,TRBJ2-1,CASSPRQGSSYNEQFF,TGTGCCAGCAGCCCTCGACAGGGTAGCTCCTACAATGAGCAGTTCTTC
TRBV5-1,.,once,TRBJ2-7,CASSRDRSYEQYF,TGCGCCAGCAGCCGAGACAGGTCCTACGAGCAGTACTTC
TRBV5-1,TRBD1,.,TRBJ2-5,CASSWGDRQETQYF,TGCGCCAGCAGCTGGGGGGACAGGCAAGAGACCCAGTACTTC
TRBV15,.,.,TRBJ2-5,CATSREGAKETQYF,TGTGCCACCAGCAGAGAAGGAGCCAAAGAGACCCAGTACTTC
TRBV7-3,TRBD1,once,TRBJ1-2,CASSLTTGDYGYTF,TGTGCCAGCAGCTTAACGACAGGGGACTATGGCTACACCTTC
TRBV7-2,.,.,TRBJ2-7,CASSRPDENEQYF,TGTGCCAGCAGCCGTCCCGATGAGAACGAGCAGTACTTC
TRBV27,TRBD1,.,TRBJ2-1,CASSSDRASYNEQFF,TGTGCCAGCAGTTCCGACAGGGCTTCCTACAATGAGCAGTTCTTC
TRBV25-1,.,.,TRBJ2-2,CASSGEIMGTGELFF,TGTGCCAGCAGTGGGGAGATTATGGGAACCGGGGAGCTGTTTTTT
TRBV6-1,.,.,TRBJ1-5,CASSTGDQPQHF,TGTGCCAGCAGTACAGGAGATCAGCCCCAGCATTTT
TRBV19,.,.,TRBJ1-2,CASTLRQPPFGYTF,TGTGCCAGTACCCTCAGGCAGCCCCCTTTTGGCTACACCTTC
TRBV29-1,TRBD1,.,TRBJ2-7,CSVIGGQGTYEQYF,TGCAGCGTTATAGGGGGACAGGGAACCTACGAGCAGTACTTC
TRBV10-2,.,.,TRBJ2-2,CASSEFARAGELFF,TGCGCCAGCAGTGAGTTTGCTAGAGCCGGGGAGCTGTTTTTT
TRBV7-2,TRBD2,few,TRBJ2-3,CASSLFSAGGGDTQYF,TGTGCCAGCAGCTTATTTTCAGCGGGGGGAGGAGATACGCAGTATTTT
TRBV19,TRBD1,.,TRBJ1-1,CATHPGGVGGTEAFF,TGTGCCACCCATCCAGGGGGTGTAGGTGGCACTGAAGCTTTCTTT
TRBV18,.,.,TRBJ1-1,CASSPLSRILNTEAFF,TGTGCCAGCTCACCACTGTCCAGGATCCTGAACACTGAAGCTTTCTTT
TRBV11-3,TRBD2,.,TRBJ2-1,CASSVSGGAYNEQFF,TGTGCCAGCAGCGTGAGCGGGGGGGCCTACAATGAGCAGTTCTTC
TRBV7-2,.,.,TRBJ1-1,CASSPGGGADTEAFF,TGTGCCAGCAGCCCGGGAGGGGGGGCTGACACTGAAGCTTTCTTT
TRBV4-2,.,.,TRBJ2-2,CASSPDGVNTGELFF,TGTGCCAGCAGCCCCGACGGGGTGAACACCGGGGAGCTGTTTTTT
TRBV30,.,.,TRBJ1-5,CAWSVSRTYSNQPQHF,TGTGCCTGGAGTGTCTCACGGACATATAGCAATCAGCCCCAGCATTTT
TRBV5-1,TRBD1,.,TRBJ2-7,CASTRQGANEQYF,TGCGCCAGCACCCGACAGGGGGCCAACGAGCAGTACTTC
TRBV18,TRBD1,once,TRBJ1-1,CASSPRTGGNTEAFF,TGTGCCAGCTCACCACGGACAGGGGGGAACACTGAAGCTTTCTTT
TRBV28,TRBD2,.,TRBJ2-1,CASSHTSGGGNEQFF,TGTGCCAGCAGCCATACTAGCGGGGGGGGGAATGAGCAGTTCTTC
TRBV6-5,.,.,TRBJ2-1,CASKVRNEQFF,TGTGCCAGCAAAGTTAGAAATGAGCAGTTCTTC
TRBV7-2,.,.,TRBJ2-2,CASSLAYGELFF,TGTGCCAGCAGCTTAGCGTACGGGGAGCTGTTTTTT
TRBV7-8,TRBD1,.,TRBJ1-2,CASSSGTGIQYGYTF,TGTGCCAGCAGCTCCGGGACAGGGATTCAATATGGCTACACCTTC
TRBV5-1,.,.,TRBJ2-2,CASSKEYTGELFF,TGCGCCAGCAGCAAGGAGTACACCGGGGAGCTGTTTTTT
TRBV19,TRBD1,few,TRBJ1-2,CASSWGQAYYGYTF,TGTGCCAGTAGCTGGGGACAGGCGTACTATGGCTACACCTTC
TRBV28,TRBD2,.,TRBJ2-4,CASSSGGGGDRSGAKNIQYF,TGTGCCAGCAGTTCGGGGGGAGGCGGGGATCGTTCGGGAGCCAAAAACATTCAGTACTTC
TRBV5-4,.,.,TRBJ2-7,CASSLNRIRYF,TGTGCCAGCAGCTTGAACAGGATTCGGTACTTC
TRBV9,TRBD1,.,TRBJ1-6,CASSETLWNRGDYSPLHF,TGTGCCAGCAGCGAAACCCTGTGGAACAGGGGAGATTATTCACCCCTCCACTTT
TRBV10-2,TRBD1,.,TRBJ1-6,CASSLPWNIGTGGNNSPLHF,TGCGCCAGCAGCCTCCCCTGGAACATCGGGACAGGGGGCAATAATTCACCCCTCCACTTT
TRBV7-8,.,once,TRBJ2-1,CSCRGSYNEQFF,TGTTCCTGCAGGGGCAGTTACAATGAGCAGTTCTTC
TRBV4-2,.,.,TRBJ1-4,CASSQVGDNEKLFF,TGTGCCAGCAGCCAAGTCGGGGATAATGAAAAACTGTTTTTT
TRBV7-9,TRBD1,.,TRBJ2-1,CASSGDRGRYSYNEQFF,TGTGCCAGCAGCGGGGACAGGGGGAGATACTCCTACAATGAGCAGTTCTTC
TRBV6-1,TRBD2,.,TRBJ2-7,CASSKKSSGSNEQYF,TGTGCCAGCAGTAAAAAGTCTAGCGGGAGTAACGAGCAGTACTTC
TRBV4-3,TRBD1,few,TRBJ1-4,CASSQGDRGDEKLFF,TGCGCCAGCAGCCAAGGGGACAGGGGGGATGAAAAACTGTTTTTT
TRBV7-3,.,.,TRBJ2-3,CASSYDRYSTDTQYF,TGTGCCAGCAGTTACGACAGATACAGCACAGATACGCAGTATTTT
TRBV4-2,TRBD2,.,TRBJ2-7,CASSQASGRYEQYF,TGTGCCAGCAGCCAAGCGAGCGGGAGGTACGAGCAGTACTTC
TRBV6-4,TRBD2,few,TRBJ2-2,CASSAGLADTGELFF,TGTGCCAGCAGTGCGGGACTAGCGGACACCGGGGAGCTGTTTTTT
TRBV7-9,.,few,TRBJ1-1,CASDFTATNTEAFF,TGTGCCAGCGACTTTACGGCCACGAACACTGAAGCTTTCTTT
TRBV28,.,.,TRBJ1-6,CASRGGGSPLHF,TGTGCCAGCAGGGGGGGTGGTTCACCCCTCCACTTT
TRBV2,TRBD1,.,TRBJ2-7,CASQGQNYEQYF,TGTGCCAGCCAGGGACAGAACTACGAGCAGTACTTC
TRBV11-1,TRBD1,.,TRBJ1-2,CASSPGQELYYGYTF,TGTGCCAGCAGCCCAGGACAGGAACTCTACTATGGCTACACCTTC